The entry below describes one TCR beta chain. What it recognizes is unknown. The record originates from a study of T cell clonotyping in hematopoietic cell transplantation. General study points: Few recipient clonotypes overlapped donors; over 95% were de novo at given depth. CD4 and CD8 repertoire contributions could not be separated without sorting.

Some clones are missing from TCRdb's copy, which holds only in-frame ones; the method was immunoSEQ multiplex PCR. The sample contains about 11,000 clones, 40% to 55% of which appear only once. Samples: about 28 days before transplant, then days 30, 100 and 180 after. This TCR was sampled from a male patient in his fifties who had an allogeneic stem cell transplant from an unrelated donor, so the T cells may come from the graft donor. Some clones in this sample may be carry-over from other donors' samples. The source material was PBMCs, sampled 30 days after allogeneic stem cell transplant.

The CDR3 region has the DNA TGTGCCAGCAGTCTGGACGGCTACGAGCAGTACTTC. Its translation is CASSLDGYEQYF. V gene TRBV2 combines with J gene TRBJ2-7; D not certain. CDR1 and CDR2 (germline): SNHLY, FYNNEI. The V gene lost 5 bases and the J gene lost 3 bases, with 8 bases spanning the gap. The CDR3 spans 12 residues.